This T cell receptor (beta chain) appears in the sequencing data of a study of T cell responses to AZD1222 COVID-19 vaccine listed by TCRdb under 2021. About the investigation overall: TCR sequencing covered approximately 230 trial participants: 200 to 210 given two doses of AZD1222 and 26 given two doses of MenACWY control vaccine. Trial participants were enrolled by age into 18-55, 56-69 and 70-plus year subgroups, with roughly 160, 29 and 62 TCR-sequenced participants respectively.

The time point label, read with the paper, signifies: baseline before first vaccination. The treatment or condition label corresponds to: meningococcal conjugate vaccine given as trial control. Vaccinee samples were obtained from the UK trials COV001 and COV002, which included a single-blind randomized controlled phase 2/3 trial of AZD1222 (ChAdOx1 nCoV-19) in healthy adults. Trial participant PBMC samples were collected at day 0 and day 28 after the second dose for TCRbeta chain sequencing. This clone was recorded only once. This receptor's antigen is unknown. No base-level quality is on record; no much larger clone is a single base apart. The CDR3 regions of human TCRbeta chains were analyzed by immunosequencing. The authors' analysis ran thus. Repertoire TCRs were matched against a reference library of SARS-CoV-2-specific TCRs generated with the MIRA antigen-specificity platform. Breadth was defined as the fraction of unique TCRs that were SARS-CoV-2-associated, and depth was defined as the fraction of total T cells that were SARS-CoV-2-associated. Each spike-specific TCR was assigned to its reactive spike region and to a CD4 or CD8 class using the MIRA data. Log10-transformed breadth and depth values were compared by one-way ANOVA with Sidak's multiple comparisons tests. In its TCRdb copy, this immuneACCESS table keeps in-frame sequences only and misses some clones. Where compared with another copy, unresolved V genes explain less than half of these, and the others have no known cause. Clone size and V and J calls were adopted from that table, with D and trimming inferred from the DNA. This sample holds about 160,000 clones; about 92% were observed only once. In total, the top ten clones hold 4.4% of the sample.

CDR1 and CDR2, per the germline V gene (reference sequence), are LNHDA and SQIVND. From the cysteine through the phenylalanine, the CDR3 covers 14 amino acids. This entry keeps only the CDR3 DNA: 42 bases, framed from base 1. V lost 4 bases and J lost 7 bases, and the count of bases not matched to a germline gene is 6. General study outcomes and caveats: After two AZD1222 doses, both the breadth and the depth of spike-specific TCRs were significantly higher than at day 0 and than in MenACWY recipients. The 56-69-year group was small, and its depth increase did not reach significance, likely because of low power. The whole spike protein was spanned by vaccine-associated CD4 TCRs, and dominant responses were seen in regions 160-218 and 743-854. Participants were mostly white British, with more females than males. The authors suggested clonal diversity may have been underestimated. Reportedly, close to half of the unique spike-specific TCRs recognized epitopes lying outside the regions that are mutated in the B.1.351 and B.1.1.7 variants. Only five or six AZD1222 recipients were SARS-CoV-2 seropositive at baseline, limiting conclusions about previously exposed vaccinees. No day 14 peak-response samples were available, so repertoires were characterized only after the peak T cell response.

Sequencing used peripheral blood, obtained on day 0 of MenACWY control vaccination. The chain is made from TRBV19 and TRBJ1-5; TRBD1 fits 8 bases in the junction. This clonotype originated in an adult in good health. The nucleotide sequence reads TGTGCCAGTAGTACTGGACAGGGCGGACAGCCCCAGCATTTT. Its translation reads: CASSTGQGGQPQHF.